The 16 T cell receptor beta chains below were found in one sample sequenced in a study of graft-versus-host responses after intestinal transplantation (dated by TCRdb to the early 2020s). The time point label corresponds to: cells obtained before transplantation from donor or recipient. These receptors' antigens are unknown. Receptor libraries were prepared by the immunoSEQ multiplex PCR assay. Drawn from immuneACCESS, this table holds only the in-frame rearrangements with V and J called that TCRdb kept. Clones are partly lost; checked studies trace under half to an unresolved V gene and leave the rest unexplained. The sample table records more than 95,000 clones; over 75% of these occur just once. The ten top clones hold approximately 0.17% of the sample. The sample here was unstimulated CD4+ T cells sorted from spleen or lymph node cells, taken before intestinal transplant. The receptors derive from a human donor who received an intestinal transplant.

This chain connects TRBV29-1 to TRBJ1-1; D possibly corresponds to TRBD1 (6 bases). CDR1 and CDR2 from the germline V gene are SQVTM and ANQGSEA. V shed 4 bases and J shed 0 bases, with 18 bases lying between them. The CDR3 spans 16 residues. In nucleotides, the CDR3 is TGCAGCGTTGTCTCGACCTTTGACAGGATGAACACTGAAGCTTTCTTT. Its protein product is CSVVSTFDRMNTEAFF.

The chain has TRBV19 and TRBJ2-2, with D perhaps matching TRBD2 (5 bases). Trimming shortened V by 3 bases and J by 2 bases, and 13 bases separated the two germline ends. Germline lookup yields CDR1 LNHDA and CDR2 SQIVND (reference sequence). The CDR3 is 16 amino acids. The CDR3 loop reads CASSIGGLANTGELFF. Written as DNA, the CDR3 is TGTGCCAGTAGTATCGGCGGACTGGCAAACACCGGGGAGCTGTTTTTT.

The rearrangement uses TRBV28 and TRBJ1-4, with TRBD1 identical over 11 bases. With V trimmed by 6 bases and J by 10 bases, 10 bases remained unmatched. In germline, CDR1 is MDHEN, CDR2 SYDVKM. The CDR3 is made up of 15 amino acids. CDR3 nucleotide sequence: TGTGCCAGCAGCCGAATCGGGACAGGGGGTGGAAAACTGTTTTTT. As protein: CASSRIGTGGGKLFF.

Only one count was recorded for this clone. The rearrangement joins TRBV11-2 to TRBJ1-3; D is possibly TRBD1 (6 bases). Germline lookup yields CDR1 SGHAT and CDR2 FQNNGV. This CDR3 has 16 amino acids. Trimming cost V 5 bases and J 2 bases, with 16 bases left between them. The DNA of the CDR3 is TGTGCCAGCAGCCGAAATCATCGGACAGCTGGAAACACCATATATTTT. Translated: CASSRNHRTAGNTIYF.

V gene TRBV4-1 combines with J gene TRBJ1-2, with D possibly matching TRBD1 (6 bases). V was shortened by 1 base and J by 0 bases, with 6 bases between the two germline ends. CDR3 length equals 14 residues. Germline CDR1 reads MGHRA; CDR2 reads YSYEKL. The CDR3 nucleotides are TGCGCCAGCAGCCAAGGGACAGCTAACTATGGCTACACCTTC. Translated, it gives CASSQGTANYGYTF.

The chain recombines TRBV16 with TRBJ2-7; 8 bases line up with TRBD1. The CDR3 contains 15 residues. V gave up 6 bases and J gave up 2 bases; unmatched junction bases: 9. Per the germline V gene, CDR1 is KGHSY and CDR2 is FQNENV. In nucleotides, the CDR3 is TGTGCCAGCAGACAAAGGACAGGGAAACCCTACGAGCAGTACTTC. It specifies CASRQRTGKPYEQYF.

The gene calls are TRBV7-2 and TRBJ2-3; TRBD1 agrees at 8 bases. CDR3 length: 16 amino acids. Trimming at V came to 4 bases and at J to 2 bases, leaving 8 bases not matched to a gene. The germline V gene encodes CDR1 SGHTA and CDR2 FQGNSA. Written as DNA, the CDR3 is TGTGCCAGCAGCTCGACAGGGCAGGGGGCCACAGATACGCAGTATTTT. Translation gives CASSSTGQGATDTQYF.

V is TRBV19 and J is TRBJ1-6, with D unclear. This CDR3 is built from 18 residues. The ends were cut back, 1 base at V and 0 bases at J, with 13 bases in the middle. The V gene's germline CDR1 is LNHDA and CDR2 SQIVND (reference sequence). The CDR3 DNA sequence: TGTGCCAGTAGTATAGTGGGAGGTATCTCCTCCTATAATTCACCCCTCCACTTT. This translates into CASSIVGGISSYNSPLHF.

This clone was seen just once. V and J are TRBV30 and TRBJ2-1, with 9 nucleotides matching TRBD2. CDR3 length: 16 residues. V lost 0 bases to trimming and J lost 3 bases; unmatched junction nucleotides: 6. The germline CDR1 and CDR2 sequences are GTSNPN and SVGIG (reference sequence). The CDR3 loop is CAWSVRRGGLYNEQFF. In DNA, the CDR3 is TGTGCCTGGAGTGTACGGCGGGGGGGCCTCTACAATGAGCAGTTCTTC. The full variable domain, completed using reference TRBV30 and TRBJ2-1, is SQTIHQWPATLVQPVGSPLSLECTVEGTSNPNLYWYRQAAGRGLQLLFYSVGIGQISSEVPQNLSASRPQDRQFILSSKKLLLSDSGFYLCAWSVRRGGLYNEQFFGPGTRLTVL.

This chain links TRBV30 with TRBJ1-5; 9 bases align to TRBD1. Germline-derived CDR1 and CDR2 are GTSNPN and SVGIG (reference sequence). V shed 4 bases, J shed 7 bases, and the junction held 11 bases outside the gene matches. The CDR3 extends over 15 amino acids. The CDR3 is CAWTGPGQGLQPQHF. The DNA for the CDR3 is TGTGCCTGGACCGGGCCGGGACAGGGTTTACAGCCCCAGCATTTT. The entire variable domain, with the rest obtained from reference TRBV30 and TRBJ1-5, is as follows: SQTIHQWPATLVQPVGSPLSLECTVEGTSNPNLYWYRQAAGRGLQLLFYSVGIGQISSEVPQNLSASRPQDRQFILSSKKLLLSDSGFYLCAWTGPGQGLQPQHFGDGTRLSIL.

V is TRBV4-1 and J is TRBJ2-4, with TRBD2 as a possible D gene (6 bases). V was trimmed by 0 bases and J by 7 bases, leaving 13 bases between them. CDR1 MGHRA and CDR2 YSYEKL come from the germline V gene. The CDR3 is 15 residues long. The CDR3 here is CASSQDRLARNIQYF. In nucleotides, the CDR3 is TGCGCCAGCAGCCAAGATCGGCTAGCGAGGAACATTCAGTACTTC.

The chain is built from TRBV5-1 and TRBJ1-1, with D perhaps TRBD1 (6 bases). CDR1 is SGHRS, CDR2 YFSETQ, per germline. Trimming removed 1 base at V and 1 base at J, with 8 bases between. This CDR3 is built from 14 residues. In DNA, the CDR3 is TGCGCCAGCAGCTTGCCGACAGGGAACACTGAAGCTTTCTTT. Protein: CASSLPTGNTEAFF.

The gene calls are TRBV5-6 and TRBJ2-4; D not resolved. Germline V CDR1 and CDR2: SGHDT, YYEEEE. V lost 0 bases and J lost 3, with 10 bases in between. This CDR3 comprises 15 residues. CDR3 nucleotides: TGTGCCAGCAGCTTGGTACAGTCGTACAAAAACATTCAGTACTTC. Its translation is CASSLVQSYKNIQYF.

V usage is TRBV7-2 and J usage is TRBJ2-7; D call uncertain. Between the trimmed V and J ends, which lost 5 bases and 2 bases, there was a span of 10 bases. Germline-derived CDR1 and CDR2 are SGHTA and FQGNSA. This CDR3 has 13 residues. CDR3 DNA: TGTGCCAGCAGCACACAGAGCCCCTACGAGCAGTACTTC. Its protein is CASSTQSPYEQYF.

This clone was found once. The chain combines TRBV5-1 with TRBJ2-5, with a tentative D call TRBD2 (7 bases). V lost 3 bases to trimming and J lost 4 bases, with 13 bases between them. This CDR3 is 14 amino acids long. Looked up from germline, CDR1 is SGHRS and CDR2 is YFSETQ. The CDR3 sequence is CASSSGGPSETQYF. The CDR3 nucleotides read TGCGCCAGCAGCTCCGGGGGGCCGTCAGAGACCCAGTACTTC.

The V gene is TRBV7-2, the J gene TRBJ2-7; TRBD2 matches 11 bases. The V gene end was trimmed by 0 bases and the J gene end by 0 bases; junction bases not matched to a gene: 7. Germline values: CDR1 SGHTA, CDR2 FQGNSA. This CDR3 spans 18 amino acids. CDR3 DNA: TGTGCCAGCAGCTTAGCGGCGGTAGCGGGGGGGACCTCCTACGAGCAGTACTTC. Translated, it gives CASSLAAVAGGTSYEQYF.